A single sample gave rise to the 19 T cell receptor beta chains below, sequenced in a study of blood T cell repertoires in COVID-19. The table came from immunoSEQ multiplex PCR; TCRdb's copy has only in-frame clones and leaves some out. The table includes about 110,000 clones, 85% detected once. Sequenced sample: peripheral blood. The receptors here all came from a human donor in a cohort sampled during active COVID-19.

As DNA, the CDR3 is TGTGCCAGCAGCCATAGTGAAGATACGCAGTATTTT. This codes for CASSHSEDTQYF. The rearrangement joins TRBV13 to TRBJ2-3, with no clear D. The CDR3 consists of 12 residues. Germline V gene lookup returns CDR1 PRHDT and CDR2 FYEKMQ (reference sequence). Trimming pared 5 bases from V and 5 bases from J, leaving 8 bases between.

The chain has TRBV7-2 and TRBJ2-5; tentative D call: TRBD1 (5 bases). The germline V and J ends were trimmed by 5 bases and 0 bases, with 13 bases remaining between them. Per germline, CDR1 SGHTA and CDR2 FQGNSA. The length of the CDR3 is 15 residues. This CDR3 is CASSRTQGHQETQYF. DNA of the CDR3: TGTGCCAGCAGCCGCACCCAGGGCCACCAAGAGACCCAGTACTTC. Complete variable domain (other parts from reference TRBV7-2 and TRBJ2-5): GAGVSQSPSNKVTEKGKDVELRCDPISGHTALYWYRQSLGQGLEFLIYFQGNSAPDKSGLPSDRFSAERTGGSVSTLTIQRTQQEDSAVYLCASSRTQGHQETQYFGPGTRLLVL.

This chain connects TRBV28 to TRBJ2-7, with 7 bases identical to TRBD2. CDR3 size: 13 residues. From germline, CDR1 is MDHEN and CDR2 SYDVKM. V trimming: 2 bases; J trimming: 3 bases; junction bases outside the gene matches: 1. The CDR3 DNA sequence: TGTGCCAGCAGTTTAGGGGGGGACTACGAGCAGTACTTC. Protein product: CASSLGGDYEQYF. Based on the CDR3 plus reference TRBV28 and TRBJ2-7, the full variable domain is DVKVTQSSRYLVKRTGEKVFLECVQDMDHENMFWYRQDPGLGLRLIYFSYDVKMKEKGDIPEGYSVSREKKERFSLILESASTNQTSMYLCASSLGGDYEQYFGPGTRLTVT.

This chain links TRBV10-1 with TRBJ2-7; D is unresolved. The CDR3 contains 11 residues. V shed 6 bases and J shed 4 bases, with 7 bases lying between them. CDR1 is WNHNN, CDR2 SYGVQD, per germline (reference sequence). CDR3 coding DNA: TGCGCCAGCAGATTTACATACGAGCAGTACTTC. This gives the protein CASRFTYEQYF.

The chain links TRBV9 to TRBJ1-5; 7 positions match TRBD1. This CDR3 contains 17 residues. The ends lost 1 base at V and 4 bases at J; junction bases unmatched: 11. Germline CDR1 reads SGDLS; CDR2 reads YYNGEE. CDR3 amino acids: CASSVIDQGVSNQPQHF. Here the CDR3 DNA reads TGTGCCAGCAGCGTAATCGATCAGGGGGTAAGTAATCAGCCCCAGCATTTT. Based on the CDR3 plus reference TRBV9 and TRBJ1-5, the full variable domain is DSGVTQTPKHLITATGQRVTLRCSPRSGDLSVYWYQQSLDQGLQFLIQYYNGEERAKGNILERFSAQQFPDLHSELNLSSLELGDSALYFCASSVIDQGVSNQPQHFGDGTRLSIL.

V gene TRBV6-6 combines with J gene TRBJ1-2, with 8 bases matching TRBD1. The germline V gene has CDR1 MNHNY and CDR2 SVGAGI (reference sequence). CDR3 length: 12 amino acids. J lost 8 bases, V lost 6 bases, and 5 bases had no gene match. CDR3 loop: CASSPGGRGYTF. The DNA of the CDR3 is TGTGCCAGCAGCCCAGGGGGCCGGGGCTACACCTTC.

This clone was seen once. The chain has TRBV28 and TRBJ1-6; no clear D gene. CDR1 is MDHEN and CDR2 is SYDVKM in the germline V gene. Trimming cost V 5 bases and J 10 bases, with 9 bases left between them. The CDR3 runs to 12 residues. CDR3 nucleotides: TGTGCCAGCAGTAATACAGTATCACCCCTCCACTTT. This encodes CASSNTVSPLHF.

With respect to this clone: This sample also contains other DNA sequences that code for the same CDR3. The V and J genes are TRBV4-2 and TRBJ2-7, with TRBD2 matching 9 bases. Per germline, CDR1 LGHNA and CDR2 YNFKEQ. V gave up 1 base and J gave up 4 bases; unmatched junction bases: 8. This CDR3 has 16 residues. The CDR3 sequence is CASSQGGGATRYEQYF. The DNA for the CDR3 is TGTGCCAGCAGCCAAGGCGGGGGGGCCACACGGTACGAGCAGTACTTC.

The chain has TRBV7-8 and TRBJ2-2; TRBD2 matches 8 bases. The junction had 8 bases not matched to a gene; V was cut back by 5 bases and J by 3 bases. The CDR3 spans 16 residues. CDR1 is SGHVS and CDR2 is FQNEAQ in the germline V gene. The DNA of the CDR3 is TGTGCCAGCAGCCCCCAGGGGACTAGATACACCGGGGAGCTGTTTTTT. Protein: CASSPQGTRYTGELFF.

The chain is built from TRBV3-1 (or the pseudogene TRBV3-2) and TRBJ2-5; no firm D call. V lost 1 base and J 1 base, leaving 7 bases between the germline ends. This CDR3 has 14 amino acids. Germline-derived CDR1 and CDR2 are LGHDT and YNNKEL (reference sequence). CDR3 nucleotides: TGTGCCAGCAGCCAAGGAAGGAGCCAAGAGACCCAGTACTTC. It encodes CASSQGRSQETQYF.

This chain uses TRBV4-1 with TRBJ2-1; 12 bases match TRBD2. This CDR3 comprises 17 residues. The V segment lost 0 bases and the J segment 10 bases; nucleotides outside the gene matches: 10. In germline, CDR1 is MGHRA, CDR2 YSYEKL. CDR3 amino acids: CASSQDPTSGGLGEQFF. The CDR3 bases are TGCGCCAGCAGCCAAGACCCGACTAGCGGGGGCCTGGGGGAGCAGTTCTTC.

CDR3 amino acids: CASSEARGKGLDTQYF. CDR3 nucleotide sequence: TGTGCCAGCAGTGAAGCGCGAGGAAAAGGCCTAGATACGCAGTATTTT. V is TRBV2 and J is TRBJ2-3; no clear D. Trimming stripped 0 bases from V and 5 bases from J, with 15 bases between. There are 16 residues in the CDR3. Germline V gives CDR1 SNHLY, CDR2 FYNNEI.

The V call is TRBV19, the J call TRBJ2-1; TRBD2 matches 16 bases. Germline V gene lookup returns CDR1 LNHDA and CDR2 SQIVND (reference sequence). This CDR3 has 17 amino acids. The ends lost 1 base at V and 6 bases at J; junction bases unmatched: 3. The CDR3 loop reads CASSIVGTSGRVNEQFF. The CDR3 region has the DNA TGTGCCAGTAGTATAGTAGGGACTAGCGGGAGGGTCAATGAGCAGTTCTTC. Full variable domain (missing parts from reference TRBV19 and TRBJ2-1): DGGITQSPKYLFRKEGQNVTLSCEQNLNHDAMYWYRQDPGQGLRLIYYSQIVNDFQKGDIAEGYSVSREKKESFPLTVTSAQKNPTAFYLCASSIVGTSGRVNEQFFGPGTRLTVL.

The J gene is TRBJ1-3, the V gene TRBV5-1; D is unclear. V was trimmed by 4 bases and J by 2 bases, leaving 4 bases between them. The CDR3 consists of 12 residues. CDR1 is SGHRS, CDR2 YFSETQ, per germline. The CDR3 loop is CASSPPGNTIYF. The DNA of the CDR3 is TGCGCCAGCAGCCCTCCTGGAAACACCATATATTTT. The full variable domain, its missing parts supplied by reference TRBV5-1 and TRBJ1-3, is KAGVTQTPRYLIKTRGQQVTLSCSPISGHRSVSWYQQTPGQGLQFLFEYFSETQRNKGNFPGRFSGRQFSNSRSEMNVSTLELGDSALYLCASSPPGNTIYFGEGSWLTVV.

The chain employs TRBV9 and TRBJ2-2, with 9 bases fitting TRBD1. CDR1 is SGDLS, CDR2 YYNGEE, per germline. Trimming removed 4 bases from V and 2 bases from J; junction bases left unmatched: 6. The CDR3 totals 16 residues. The CDR3: CASSIRDRVNTGELFF. CDR3 DNA: TGTGCCAGCAGCATCCGGGACAGGGTTAACACCGGGGAGCTGTTTTTT.

The V call is TRBV5-8, the J call TRBJ2-3; TRBD1 agrees at 11 bases. The CDR3 has 16 amino acids. Germline V gene sequence: CDR1 SGHTS, CDR2 YDEGEE. The J segment lost 2 bases and the V segment lost 3 bases, leaving 5 bases of the junction unmatched. The CDR3 DNA sequence: TGTGCCAGCAGCTCAGGACAGGGGGCTTACACAGATACGCAGTATTTT. It yields the protein CASSSGQGAYTDTQYF.

The gene calls are TRBV20-1 and TRBJ1-2; no definite D call. The V end lost 6 bases, the J end lost 5 bases, and 10 bases lay between the germline ends. This CDR3 region has 11 residues. CDR1 DFQATT and CDR2 SNEGSKA come from the germline V gene (reference sequence). CDR3 in DNA: TGCAGTGCCGTAGCGGAATATGGCTACACCTTC. The encoded protein is CSAVAEYGYTF.

The genes are TRBV5-4 and TRBJ2-7; D is possibly TRBD2 (6 bases). The V and J ends lost 2 bases and 2 bases respectively, with 11 bases between them. Per germline, CDR1 SGHNT and CDR2 YYREEE (reference sequence). There are 14 residues in the CDR3. The CDR3 bases are TGTGCCAGCAGCTTCGGGAGCCCGGCCTACGAGCAGTACTTC. Its protein product is CASSFGSPAYEQYF.

The V call is TRBV19, the J call TRBJ2-5; no clear D. Trimming removed 4 bases from V and 7 bases from J, with 7 bases in between. CDR3 size: 11 residues. Germline loops: CDR1 LNHDA, CDR2 SQIVND (reference sequence). CDR3 sequence reads: CASSNPGTQYF. CDR3 in DNA: TGTGCCAGTAGTAACCCAGGGACCCAGTACTTC.